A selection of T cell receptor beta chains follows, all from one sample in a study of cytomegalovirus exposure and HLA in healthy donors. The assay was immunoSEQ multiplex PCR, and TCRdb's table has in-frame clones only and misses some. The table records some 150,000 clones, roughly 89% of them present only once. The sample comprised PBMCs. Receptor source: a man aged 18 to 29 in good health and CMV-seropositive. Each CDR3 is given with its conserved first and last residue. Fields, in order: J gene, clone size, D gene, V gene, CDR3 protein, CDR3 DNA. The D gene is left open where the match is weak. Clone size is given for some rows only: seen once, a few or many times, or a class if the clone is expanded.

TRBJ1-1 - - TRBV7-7 CASSLTENTEAFF TGTGCCAGCAGCTTGACAGAGAACACTGAAGCTTTCTTT
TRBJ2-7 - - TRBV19 CASSISPWQGISYEQYF TGTGCCAGTAGTATATCACCGTGGCAGGGAATTTCCTACGAGCAGTACTTC
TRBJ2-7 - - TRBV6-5 CASTENPSYEQYF TGTGCCAGCACCGAGAACCCATCCTACGAGCAGTACTTC
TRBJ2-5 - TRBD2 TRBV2 CASSLAGAETYQETQYF TGTGCCAGCAGCTTAGCGGGGGCCGAGACTTACCAAGAGACCCAGTACTTC
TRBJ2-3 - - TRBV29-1 CSVEDPRQTSSTDTQYF TGCAGCGTTGAAGATCCCCGACAAACCTCTAGCACAGATACGCAGTATTTT
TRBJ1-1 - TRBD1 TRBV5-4 CASSLQGVKTEAFF TGTGCCAGCAGCTTGCAGGGGGTTAAGACTGAAGCTTTCTTT
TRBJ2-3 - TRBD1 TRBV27 CASTPGTGPNTQYF TGTGCCAGCACCCCCGGGACAGGGCCCAATACGCAGTATTTT
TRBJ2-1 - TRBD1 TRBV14 CASSPRTGGSYNEQFF TGTGCCAGCAGCCCCAGGACAGGGGGCTCCTACAATGAGCAGTTCTTC
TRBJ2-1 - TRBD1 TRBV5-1 CASSLGQGSSYNEQFF TGCGCCAGCAGCCTGGGACAGGGTAGCTCCTACAATGAGCAGTTCTTC
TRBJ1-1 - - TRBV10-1 CASSERGTTEAFF TGCGCCAGCAGTGAAAGGGGAACCACTGAAGCTTTCTTT
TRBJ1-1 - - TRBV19 CASSVPDMNTEAFF TGTGCCAGTAGTGTTCCGGACATGAACACTGAAGCTTTCTTT
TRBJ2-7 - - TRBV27 CASSLAGAYEQYF TGTGCCAGCAGTTTAGCAGGGGCCTACGAGCAGTACTTC
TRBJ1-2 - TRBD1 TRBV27 CASSSATGVYGYTF TGTGCCAGCAGTTCAGCGACAGGGGTCTATGGCTACACCTTC
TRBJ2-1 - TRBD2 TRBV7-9 CASSPGLAEDNEQFF TGTGCCAGCAGCCCCGGACTAGCGGAAGACAATGAGCAGTTCTTC
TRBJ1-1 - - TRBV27 CASSEAGTEAFF TGTGCCAGCAGTGAGGCGGGGACTGAAGCTTTCTTT
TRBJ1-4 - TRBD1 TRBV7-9 CASSSVDRSEKLFF TGTGCCAGCAGCTCCGTGGACAGGAGTGAAAAACTGTTTTTT
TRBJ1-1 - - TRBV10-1 CASSPTGNTEAFF TGCGCCAGCTCCCCGACAGGGAACACTGAAGCTTTCTTT
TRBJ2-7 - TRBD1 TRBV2 CATKGRTGPKTYEQYF TGTGCCACCAAGGGCCGGACAGGGCCTAAAACCTACGAGCAGTACTTC
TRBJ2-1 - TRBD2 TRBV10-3 CAISDASGTSEYTYNEQFF TGTGCCATCAGTGATGCTAGCGGAACCTCCGAGTATACCTACAATGAGCAGTTCTTC
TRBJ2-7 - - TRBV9 CASSVDSSYEQYF TGTGCCAGCAGCGTCGATAGCTCCTACGAGCAGTACTTC
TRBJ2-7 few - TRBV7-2 CASSLIQTYEQYF TGTGCCAGCAGCTTAATACAGACCTACGAGCAGTACTTC
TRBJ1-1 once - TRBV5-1 CASSPGHRNTEAFF TGCGCCAGCAGCCCGGGACACCGGAACACTGAAGCTTTCTTT
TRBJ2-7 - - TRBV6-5 CASKSPLGTYEQYF TGTGCCAGCAAGTCCCCTCTGGGCACCTACGAGCAGTACTTC
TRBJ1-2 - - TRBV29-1 CSVGGGPLGYTF TGCAGCGTTGGCGGGGGGCCCCTAGGCTACACCTTC
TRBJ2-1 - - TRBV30 CASAGGGNEQFF TGTGCCTCCGCCGGCGGAGGCAATGAGCAGTTCTTC
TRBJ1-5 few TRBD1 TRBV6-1 CASSSRDRSNQPQHF TGTGCCAGCAGTAGCCGGGACAGGTCAAATCAGCCCCAGCATTTT
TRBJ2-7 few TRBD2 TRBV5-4 CASSIAGRLNEQYF TGTGCCAGCAGCATAGCGGGAAGGTTGAACGAGCAGTACTTC
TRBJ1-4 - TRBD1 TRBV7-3 CASSPPGQNEKLFF TGTGCCAGCAGCCCTCCGGGACAGAATGAAAAACTGTTTTTT
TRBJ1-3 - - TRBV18 CASSPAGIPGNTIYF TGTGCCAGCTCACCGGCGGGGATTCCTGGAAACACCATATATTTT
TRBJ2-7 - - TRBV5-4 CASSSPSGEQYF TGTGCCAGCAGCTCCCCCTCGGGGGAGCAGTACTTC
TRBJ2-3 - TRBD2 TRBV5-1 CASSTSGDRTDTQYF TGCGCCAGCAGCACTAGCGGGGACCGCACAGATACGCAGTATTTT
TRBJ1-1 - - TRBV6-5 CASSYQVNTEAFF TGTGCCAGCAGTTATCAGGTGAACACTGAAGCTTTCTTT
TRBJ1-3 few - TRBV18 CASSLPGGSGNTIYF TGTGCCAGCTCACTTCCGGGGGGCTCTGGAAACACCATATATTTT
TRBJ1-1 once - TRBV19 CASSIMPGTGAEAFF TGTGCCAGTAGTATAATGCCAGGGACGGGAGCTGAAGCTTTCTTT
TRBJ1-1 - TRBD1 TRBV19 CASRTTGGSTEAFF TGTGCCAGTAGAACGACAGGGGGCAGTACTGAAGCTTTCTTT
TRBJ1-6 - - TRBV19 CASQASSSYNSPLHF TGTGCCAGTCAGGCCTCGAGCTCCTATAATTCACCCCTCCACTTT
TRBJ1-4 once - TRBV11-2 CASSSGVREKLFF TGTGCCAGCAGCTCAGGGGTGCGGGAAAAACTGTTTTTT
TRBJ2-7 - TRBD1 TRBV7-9 CASSPLTGAQQDVHEQYF TGTGCCAGCAGCCCGCTGACAGGGGCCCAGCAAGACGTTCACGAGCAGTACTTC
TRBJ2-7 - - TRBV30 CAWSVSAYEQYF TGTGCCTGGAGTGTATCTGCCTACGAGCAGTACTTC
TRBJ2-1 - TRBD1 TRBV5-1 CASRLAGTGAYNEQFF TGCGCCAGCAGATTGGCCGGGACAGGGGCCTACAATGAGCAGTTCTTC
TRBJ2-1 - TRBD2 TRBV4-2 CASSQGIGGRDEQFF TGTGCCAGCAGCCAAGGGATTGGGGGGAGGGATGAGCAGTTCTTC
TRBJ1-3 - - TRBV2 CASIRDIGGNTIYF TGTGCCAGCATTCGGGACATCGGCGGGAACACCATATATTTT
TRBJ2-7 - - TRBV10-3 CAISEIPRDWTPTSYEQYF TGTGCCATCAGTGAGATACCCAGAGATTGGACACCAACTTCCTACGAGCAGTACTTC
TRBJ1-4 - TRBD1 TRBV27 CASSSQGAGEKLFF TGTGCCAGCAGTTCACAGGGGGCTGGGGAAAAACTGTTTTTT
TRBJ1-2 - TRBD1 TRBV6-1 CASRWDSHYGYTF TGTGCCAGCAGATGGGACAGCCACTATGGCTACACCTTC
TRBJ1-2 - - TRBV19 CASSLDSYGYTF TGTGCCAGTAGTTTGGACAGCTATGGCTACACCTTC
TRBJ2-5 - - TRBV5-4 CASSHGGTGFQETQYF TGTGCCAGCAGTCATGGAGGTACAGGGTTTCAAGAGACCCAGTACTTC
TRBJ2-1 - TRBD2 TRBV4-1 CASSQAGTSANNEQFF TGCGCCAGCAGCCAAGCCGGGACTAGCGCCAACAATGAGCAGTTCTTC
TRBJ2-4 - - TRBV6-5 CASRREVRGIQYF TGTGCCAGCAGAAGGGAGGTTAGGGGCATTCAGTACTTC
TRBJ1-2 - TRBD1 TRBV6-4 CASTNMCGQGPVLRYGYTF TGTGCCAGCACTAACATGTGCGGACAGGGTCCGGTTCTCCGGTATGGCTACACCTTC
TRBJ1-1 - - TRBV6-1 CASSREGMNTEAFF TGTGCCAGCTCCAGGGAAGGAATGAACACTGAAGCTTTCTTT
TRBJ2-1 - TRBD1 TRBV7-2 CASSLQGAITYNEQFF TGTGCCAGCAGCTTACAGGGGGCCATCACCTACAATGAGCAGTTCTTC
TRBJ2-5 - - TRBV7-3 CASSPTPQETQYF TGTGCCAGCAGCCCTACCCCACAAGAGACCCAGTACTTC
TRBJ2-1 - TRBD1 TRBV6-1 CASRRQGTTYNEQFF TGTGCCAGCAGAAGACAGGGCACCACCTACAATGAGCAGTTCTTC